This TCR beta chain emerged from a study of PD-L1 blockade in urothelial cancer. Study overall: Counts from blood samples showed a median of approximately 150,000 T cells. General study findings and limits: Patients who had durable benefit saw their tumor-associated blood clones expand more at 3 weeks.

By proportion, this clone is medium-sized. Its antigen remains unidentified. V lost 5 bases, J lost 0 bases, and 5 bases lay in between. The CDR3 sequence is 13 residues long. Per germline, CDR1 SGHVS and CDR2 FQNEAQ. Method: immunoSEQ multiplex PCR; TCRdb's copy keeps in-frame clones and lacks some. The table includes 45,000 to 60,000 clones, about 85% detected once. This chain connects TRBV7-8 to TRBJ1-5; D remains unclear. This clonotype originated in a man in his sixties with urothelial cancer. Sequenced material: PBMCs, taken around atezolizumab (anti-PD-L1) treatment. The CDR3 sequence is CASSRDSNQPQHF. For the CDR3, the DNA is TGTGCCAGCAGCCGCGATAGCAATCAGCCCCAGCATTTT.